This passage covers 31 T cell receptor beta chains from one sample sequenced in a study of T cell clones after liver transplantation (dated by TCRdb to the late 2010s). Library preparation was by the immunoSEQ multiplex PCR assay. TCRdb provides this immuneACCESS table in a form limited to in-frame rearrangements. Some clones are lacking; in checked studies, under half of them reflect an unresolved V gene, and why the rest are absent is not known. In all, the sample holds some 60,000 clones, and 70% to 75% of those were seen once. The ten largest clones add up to roughly 15% of the sample. The time point label for this specimen denotes: pre-transplant. Sequences were derived from CD4+ T cells from blood, sampled before liver transplant. Receptors originate from a human donor who received a liver transplant.

This clone was picked up a small number of times. The chain uses TRBV9 and TRBJ2-2; 9 nucleotides agree with TRBD1. Germline V CDR1 and CDR2: SGDLS, YYNGEE. CDR3 length: 17 residues. V gave up 0 bases and J gave up 4 bases; unmatched junction bases: 7. The CDR3 DNA is TGTGCCAGCAGCGTAGCCGGGACAGGGTGGACCACCGGGGAGCTGTTTTTT. This sequence encodes CASSVAGTGWTTGELFF.

The genes are TRBV7-6 and TRBJ1-4, with D perhaps matching TRBD1 (6 bases). CDR3 length: 14 residues. V lost 1 base and J 7 bases, leaving 10 bases between the germline ends. CDR1 and CDR2 from the germline V gene are SGHVS and FNYEAQ. The CDR3 reads CASSLEPGVEKLFF. The CDR3, as DNA: TGTGCCAGCAGCTTAGAACCAGGGGTTGAAAAACTGTTTTTT.

This chain joins TRBV5-6 and TRBJ1-6, with 9 bases matching TRBD1. CDR1 SGHDT and CDR2 YYEEEE come from the germline V gene. Losses at the gene ends were 3 bases for V and 6 bases for J; bases not matched to a gene: 10. The CDR3 consists of 17 residues. Here the CDR3 reads CASSSISGTGSNSPLHF. In DNA, the CDR3 is TGTGCCAGCAGCTCTATCTCCGGGACAGGGTCTAATTCACCCCTCCACTTT.

This CDR3 is CASSLTSGGAQAYEQYF. In DNA form, the CDR3 reads TGTGCCAGCAGCCTGACTAGCGGGGGGGCGCAGGCCTACGAGCAGTACTTC. The chain couples TRBV7-2 to TRBJ2-7, with TRBD2 identical over 14 bases. Trimming at V came to 5 bases and at J to 2 bases, leaving 8 bases not matched to a gene. From germline, CDR1 is SGHTA and CDR2 FQGNSA. The CDR3 extends over 17 amino acids.

In this sample, this clone is medium-sized. The chain combines TRBV7-2 with TRBJ1-1; D ambiguous. The CDR3 is 14 residues long. V lost 5 bases to trimming and J lost 1 base, with 11 bases between them. Germline CDR1 reads SGHTA; CDR2 reads FQGNSA. The CDR3 protein is CASSPSPSNTEAFF. The DNA for the CDR3 is TGTGCCAGCAGCCCCTCCCCGTCGAACACTGAAGCTTTCTTT.

The chain has TRBV11-2 and TRBJ1-1; D call uncertain. This CDR3 has 14 residues. Trimming removed 7 bases at V and 4 bases at J, with 16 bases between. Per the germline V gene, CDR1 is SGHAT and CDR2 is FQNNGV. The CDR3 sequence is CASTPTGFPTEAFF. The CDR3 region has the DNA TGTGCCAGCACCCCGACGGGATTTCCCACTGAAGCTTTCTTT.

The chain recombines TRBV11-2 with TRBJ2-3, with 11 bases that match TRBD2. The ends lost 5 bases at V and 3 bases at J; junction bases unmatched: 7. Germline assignment: CDR1 SGHAT and CDR2 FQNNGV. The CDR3 consists of 16 residues. The CDR3 reads CASSDRLAGSTDTQYF. CDR3 DNA: TGTGCCAGCAGCGACCGACTAGCGGGGAGTACAGATACGCAGTATTTT.

The V call is TRBV7-8, the J call TRBJ1-5; tentative D call: TRBD1 (5 bases). The V gene lost 7 bases and the J gene lost 4 bases, with 11 bases spanning the gap. Germline lookup yields CDR1 SGHVS and CDR2 FQNEAQ. The CDR3 extends over 13 amino acids. Here the CDR3 reads CASTQGRNQPQHF. The CDR3 DNA reads as TGTGCCAGCACCCAGGGTAGGAATCAGCCCCAGCATTTT.

J is TRBJ2-2 and V is TRBV7-3; D might be TRBD1 (5 bases). The ends were cut back, 3 bases at V and 8 bases at J, with 13 bases in the middle. Germline values: CDR1 SGHTA, CDR2 FQGTGA. The CDR3 contains 14 residues. The CDR3 DNA sequence: TGTGCCAGCAGCTTTTTACCCTCAGGGGGGGAGCTGTTTTTT. It codes for CASSFLPSGGELFF.

This chain uses TRBV5-1 with TRBJ2-3; 13 bases match TRBD2. Germline loops: CDR1 SGHRS, CDR2 YFSETQ. The junction had 4 bases not matched to a gene; V was cut back by 3 bases and J by 6 bases. This CDR3 has 15 amino acids. The CDR3 DNA is TGCGCCAGCAGCTCAACTAGCGGGGGGGCGGATACGCAGTATTTT. Translating gives CASSSTSGGADTQYF.

This chain links TRBV7-3 with TRBJ2-7; D possibly corresponds to TRBD2 (6 bases). This CDR3 is 14 amino acids long. Germline assignment: CDR1 SGHTA and CDR2 FQGTGA. Trimming took off 6 bases at V and 4 bases at J, with 16 bases between the two ends. The DNA of the CDR3 is TGTGCCAGCAGTTCCGGGACTTCTGGTTACGAGCAGTACTTC. This encodes CASSSGTSGYEQYF.

This clone was seen a few times. The chain is built from TRBV20-1 and TRBJ1-2; D call uncertain. Germline V gene lookup returns CDR1 DFQATT and CDR2 SNEGSKA (reference sequence). With 4 bases removed from V and 0 bases from J, the gap between germline ends came to 3 bases. The length of the CDR3 is 11 residues. The DNA of the CDR3 is TGCAGTGCTACTCCTAACTATGGCTACACCTTC. This sequence encodes CSATPNYGYTF.

The chain uses TRBV6-5 and TRBJ2-2, with TRBD1 identical over 7 bases. Per the germline V gene, CDR1 is MNHEY and CDR2 is SVGAGI. The junction had 6 bases not matched to a gene; V was cut back by 5 bases and J by 6 bases. This CDR3 is built from 14 residues. CDR3 protein: CASSRGQTPGELFF. CDR3 nucleotide sequence: TGTGCCAGCAGTAGGGGACAGACCCCCGGGGAGCTGTTTTTT.

This chain links TRBV2 with TRBJ2-3, with a weak D call TRBD1 (5 bases). CDR3 size: 15 residues. Germline V CDR1 and CDR2: SNHLY, FYNNEI. Trimming shortened V by 7 bases and J by 8 bases, and 22 bases separated the two germline ends. For the CDR3, the DNA is TGTGCCAGCATCTTAGGGGCCCCCCCGGGTGGTACGCAGTATTTT. Encoded protein: CASILGAPPGGTQYF.

The chain combines TRBV9 with TRBJ2-3, with a tentative D call TRBD1 (6 bases). From germline, CDR1 is SGDLS and CDR2 YYNGEE. V was shortened by 1 base and J by 4 bases, with 10 bases between the two germline ends. The CDR3 runs to 14 residues. CDR3 sequence (DNA): TGTGCCAGCAGCGTACTTACAGGGCCAGATACGCAGTATTTT. Translating gives CASSVLTGPDTQYF.

The chain links TRBV2 to TRBJ2-2; a weak D match, TRBD1 (6 bases). V was trimmed by 5 bases and J by 1 base, leaving 8 bases between them. The CDR3 totals 14 residues. Germline V gene lookup returns CDR1 SNHLY and CDR2 FYNNEI. The CDR3 DNA reads as TGTGCCAGCAGTCGGGACATGAACACCGGGGAGCTGTTTTTT. Translation: CASSRDMNTGELFF.

The chain joins TRBV6-6 to TRBJ1-4; TRBD1 aligns across 7 bases. Germline CDR1 and CDR2: MNHNY and SVGAGI (reference sequence). Trimming cost V 6 bases and J 4 bases; bases outside gene matches: 5. CDR3 size: 14 residues. The CDR3 loop reads CASRADRSNEKLFF. The DNA of the CDR3 is TGTGCCAGCAGAGCGGACAGGAGTAATGAAAAACTGTTTTTT.

The V and J genes are TRBV29-1 and TRBJ2-1; 8 bases map to TRBD2. In germline, CDR1 is SQVTM, CDR2 ANQGSEA. The CDR3 consists of 14 residues. J lost 6 bases, V lost 5 bases, and 9 bases had no gene match. Here the CDR3 reads CSVLGAGVGNEQFF. For the CDR3, the DNA is TGCAGCGTTTTGGGAGCGGGGGTGGGCAATGAGCAGTTCTTC.

The genes are TRBV6-1 and TRBJ2-4; D might be TRBD1 (5 bases). The V gene lost 1 base and the J gene lost 0 bases, with 16 bases spanning the gap. Germline V lookup: CDR1 MNHNS, CDR2 SASEGT. The CDR3 has 18 residues. CDR3 region: CASSEDSRTRLAKNIQYF. Written as DNA, the CDR3 is TGTGCCAGCAGTGAAGATTCTAGGACAAGATTAGCCAAAAACATTCAGTACTTC.

This clone showed up just once. The chain links TRBV6-1 to TRBJ2-3; 11 bases line up with TRBD1. Germline V lookup: CDR1 MNHNS, CDR2 SASEGT. After removal of 1 base from V and 4 bases from J, the junction contained 1 base not matched to a gene. The CDR3 is 15 residues long. The CDR3 reads CASSEGTGGADTQYF. Here the CDR3 DNA reads TGTGCCAGCAGTGAAGGGACAGGGGGCGCAGATACGCAGTATTTT.

The chain links TRBV4-2 to TRBJ1-5; a weak D match, TRBD1 (6 bases). The CDR3 is 15 residues long. The V and J ends lost 0 bases and 5 bases respectively, with 11 bases between them. The V gene's germline CDR1 is LGHNA and CDR2 YNFKEQ. The CDR3 DNA follows: TGTGCCAGCAGCCAAGATGCGGGGGGGCATCAGCCCCAGCATTTT. Translated, it gives CASSQDAGGHQPQHF.

The chain couples TRBV10-2 to TRBJ1-1; no reliable D call. V lost 10 bases to trimming and J lost 4 bases, with 16 bases between them. The CDR3 loop spans 13 amino acids. CDR1 and CDR2 from the germline V gene are WSHSY and SAAADI. CDR3 sequence (DNA): TGCGCCACTTGGGGAGGGAGTGGCACTGAAGCTTTCTTT. Its protein is CATWGGSGTEAFF.

The rearrangement links TRBV5-1 to TRBJ2-3; TRBD2 matches at 10 bases. The length of the CDR3 is 16 residues. Trimming at V came to 2 bases and at J to 1 base, leaving 4 bases not matched to a gene. Germline V CDR1 and CDR2: SGHRS, YFSETQ. The CDR3: CASSLTSGVRTDTQYF. For the CDR3, the DNA is TGCGCCAGCAGCTTAACTAGCGGGGTCCGCACAGATACGCAGTATTTT.

This clone occurred a few times. The V call is TRBV29-1, the J call TRBJ1-2; tentative D call: TRBD1 (6 bases). V dropped 7 bases and J dropped 8 bases, with 23 bases sitting between them. The CDR3 is made up of 14 amino acids. Germline assignment: CDR1 SQVTM and CDR2 ANQGSEA. The CDR3 DNA is TGCAGCGACTCGGACACCTTCACTGGGGGCGGCTACACCTTC. Translated: CSDSDTFTGGGYTF.

The J gene is TRBJ2-5, the V gene TRBV5-4, with a possible D match to TRBD1 (6 bases). With 3 bases removed from V and 1 base from J, the gap between germline ends came to 10 bases. The CDR3 totals 14 residues. The germline V gene encodes CDR1 SGHNT and CDR2 YYREEE (reference sequence). The CDR3 coding sequence is TGTGCCAGCAGCTACGGACAGATCCAAGAGACCCAGTACTTC. This codes for CASSYGQIQETQYF. The entire variable domain, with the rest obtained from reference TRBV5-4 and TRBJ2-5, is as follows: ETGVTQSPTHLIKTRGQQVTLRCSSQSGHNTVSWYQQALGQGPQFIFQYYREEENGRGNFPPRFSGLQFPNYSSELNVNALELDDSALYLCASSYGQIQETQYFGPGTRLLVL.

V gene TRBV6-1 combines with J gene TRBJ1-5; the match to TRBD1 covers 11 bases. The CDR3 length is 15 residues. CDR1 is MNHNS and CDR2 is SASEGT in the germline V gene. J lost 4 bases, V lost 6 bases, and 5 bases had no gene match. DNA for the CDR3: TGTGCCAGCAGGCGAGGGACAGGGGGAAATCAGCCCCAGCATTTT. Translating it yields CASRRGTGGNQPQHF.

The chain is built from TRBV2 and TRBJ2-7, with 12 bases identical to TRBD1. This CDR3 has 13 amino acids. CDR1 and CDR2 from the germline V gene are SNHLY and FYNNEI. V trimming: 11 bases; J trimming: 2 bases; junction bases outside the gene matches: 4. This chain's CDR3 is CAGGTGGTYEQYF. Here the CDR3 DNA reads TGTGCCGGCGGGACAGGGGGCACCTACGAGCAGTACTTC.

V usage is TRBV16 and J usage is TRBJ1-1, with 7 bases matching TRBD1. J gave up 0 bases and V 8 bases, and 9 bases lay outside the gene matches. CDR3 length: 15 residues. Germline loops: CDR1 KGHSY, CDR2 FQNENV. CDR3 DNA sequence: TGTGCCAGCGCACCACGGGACAGCTTGAACACTGAAGCTTTCTTT. Translating gives CASAPRDSLNTEAFF.

This sequence joins TRBV28 and TRBJ2-1; possibly TRBD2 for D (5 bases). From germline, CDR1 is MDHEN and CDR2 SYDVKM. V was shortened by 4 bases and J by 7 bases, with 14 bases between the two germline ends. This CDR3 contains 14 residues. CDR3 sequence reads: CASSSRRGRNEQFF. Here the CDR3 DNA reads TGTGCCAGCAGTTCGCGTCGGGGTAGGAATGAGCAGTTCTTC.

The rearrangement links TRBV21-1 to TRBJ2-3; the table assigns TRBD1, which was not confirmed against the DNA. TRBV21-1 corresponds to a pseudogene. The CDR3 has 18 amino acids. Here the CDR3 DNA reads TGTGCCAGCAGCAAAGCCCGGGAACAGGGTAAGGGTACAGATACGCAGTATTTT. Translating gives CASSKAREQGKGTDTQYF.

The V gene is TRBV29-1, the J gene TRBJ2-6; TRBD2 aligns across 7 bases. This CDR3 is 16 amino acids long. CDR1 and CDR2 from the germline V gene are SQVTM and ANQGSEA. The junction had 6 bases not matched to a gene; V was cut back by 4 bases and J by 0 bases. The CDR3 sequence: CSVGSSGGSGANVLTF. CDR3 bases: TGCAGCGTTGGAAGTTCGGGGGGCTCTGGGGCCAACGTCCTGACTTTC.